The rows below give T cell receptor beta chains drawn from one sample of a study of cytomegalovirus exposure and HLA in healthy donors. The repertoire was sequenced with immunoSEQ multiplex PCR; TCRdb's copy has only in-frame clones and lacks some. The table records 160,000 or so clones, around three quarters of them present only once. The sequenced sample consisted of PBMCs. The source is a woman between 35 and 50 years old in good health and CMV-seronegative. Both conserved end residues are part of each CDR3. D genes are given only for firm matches. Clone sizes are given selectively: once, few, many, or a class where the clone is expanded.

cdr3_aa	cdr3_nt	v_call	j_call	d_call	clone_size
CASSFGLAALQETQYF	TGCGCCAGCAGCTTCGGACTAGCGGCCCTCCAAGAGACCCAGTACTTC	TRBV5-1	TRBJ2-5	TRBD2	.
CASSLDAGGPIETQYF	TGCGCCAGCAGCTTGGATGCGGGAGGGCCCATAGAGACCCAGTACTTC	TRBV5-1	TRBJ2-5	TRBD2	.
CAWSVGADFGNTIYF	TGTGCCTGGAGTGTGGGCGCGGACTTTGGAAACACCATATATTTT	TRBV30	TRBJ1-3	.	.
CASSPTGTGTYGYTF	TGTGCCAGCAGTCCCACCGGGACAGGGACTTATGGCTACACCTTC	TRBV28	TRBJ1-2	TRBD1	.
CASSPILNRGRTDNEQFF	TGTGCCAGCAGTCCCATACTAAACAGGGGGCGAACCGACAATGAGCAGTTCTTC	TRBV28	TRBJ2-1	TRBD1	.
CAISDGQDLYGYTF	TGTGCCATCAGTGATGGACAGGACCTCTATGGCTACACCTTC	TRBV10-3	TRBJ1-2	TRBD1	.
CASSLAIGDYGYTF	TGCGCCAGCAGCTTAGCCATTGGTGACTATGGCTACACCTTC	TRBV5-1	TRBJ1-2	.	.
CASGFGQGAIQPQHF	TGTGCTAGTGGTTTCGGGCAGGGGGCGATTCAGCCCCAGCATTTT	TRBV12-5	TRBJ1-5	TRBD1	.
CASSTQIVSYEQYF	TGTGCCAGTTCGACACAAATAGTCTCCTACGAGCAGTACTTC	TRBV19	TRBJ2-7	.	.
CASSGGLYSNNEQFF	TGCGCCAGCAGTGGGGGCCTATACTCGAACAATGAGCAGTTCTTC	TRBV4-1	TRBJ2-1	.	.
CASSKDSPRDTEAFF	TGTGCCAGCAGTAAAGACAGCCCAAGAGACACTGAAGCTTTCTTT	TRBV27	TRBJ1-1	.	.
CASSLRGAGLAKNIQYF	TGTGCCAGCAGCTTACGGGGGGCCGGATTAGCCAAAAACATTCAGTACTTC	TRBV13	TRBJ2-4	.	.
CASSPGTSGVYEQYF	TGTGCCAGCAGTCCGGGGACTAGCGGGGTTTACGAGCAGTACTTC	TRBV6-6	TRBJ2-7	TRBD2	.
CAWNRDYNEQFF	TGTGCCTGGAACCGGGACTACAATGAGCAGTTCTTC	TRBV30	TRBJ2-1	.	.
CAWNRPNQPQHF	TGTGCCTGGAACAGGCCGAATCAGCCCCAGCATTTT	TRBV30	TRBJ1-5	.	.
CASSTGAGDTEAFF	TGTGCCAGCAGCACAGGGGCCGGGGACACTGAAGCTTTCTTT	TRBV7-9	TRBJ1-1	TRBD1	few
CASRTGQGINEQFF	TGTGCCAGCAGGACGGGACAGGGGATCAATGAGCAGTTCTTC	TRBV6-1	TRBJ2-1	TRBD1	.
CSVGGGALEGEKLFF	TGCAGCGTTGGCGGGGGCGCGTTGGAGGGAGAAAAACTGTTTTTT	TRBV29-1	TRBJ1-4	.	.
CASSLPGGGYEQYF	TGCGCCAGCAGCTTGCCGGGCGGAGGGTATGAGCAGTACTTC	TRBV5-1	TRBJ2-7	.	once
CASSQGGQTYGYTF	TGTGCCAGCAGCCAAGGTGGACAGACTTATGGCTACACCTTC	TRBV4-2	TRBJ1-2	.	.
CASSPGLAGDTQYF	TGTGCCAGCAGCCCGGGCCTAGCGGGAGATACGCAGTATTTT	TRBV7-9	TRBJ2-3	TRBD2	.
CASRSSFGGVQPQHF	TGTGCCAGCAGGTCTTCATTTGGGGGGGTTCAGCCCCAGCATTTT	TRBV2	TRBJ1-5	.	few
CASSMPGSGNTIYF	TGTGCCAGTAGTATGCCGGGCTCTGGAAACACCATATATTTT	TRBV19	TRBJ1-3	.	once
CASSFPGQGLLGGYTF	TGTGCCAGCAGTTTCCCCGGACAGGGGTTATTAGGTGGCTACACCTTC	TRBV28	TRBJ1-2	TRBD1	few
CATGQGRKTGELFF	TGCGCCACCGGACAGGGTAGAAAGACCGGGGAGCTGTTTTTT	TRBV5-1	TRBJ2-2	TRBD1	.
CASSLEGGDGQPQHF	TGCGCCAGCAGCTTGGAAGGGGGAGACGGTCAGCCCCAGCATTTT	TRBV5-1	TRBJ1-5	.	.
CASSVEIEGGADTQYF	TGTGCCAGCAGCGTAGAGATAGAAGGAGGGGCAGATACGCAGTATTTT	TRBV9	TRBJ2-3	.	.
CASSIMTTPDTQYF	TGTGCCAGTAGTATAATGACTACCCCAGATACGCAGTATTTT	TRBV19	TRBJ2-3	.	.
CASSFSIGRGTGELFF	TGTGCCAGCAGCTTCTCGATCGGGAGGGGAACCGGGGAGCTGTTTTTT	TRBV5-4	TRBJ2-2	TRBD2	.
CASSQDWGGMRMEKLFF	TGTGCCAGCAGCCAAGATTGGGGGGGGATGAGAATGGAAAAACTGTTTTTT	TRBV4-2	TRBJ1-4	.	.
CASSFSDTQYF	TGTGCCAGCAGCTTCTCGGATACGCAGTATTTT	TRBV7-2	TRBJ2-3	.	.
CASSNTPGTSGIRFEQYF	TGTGCCAGCAGCAACACCCCAGGGACTAGCGGGATCCGGTTCGAGCAGTACTTC	TRBV11-2	TRBJ2-7	TRBD2	.
CASSPGANSGNTIYF	TGTGCCAGCAGTCCTGGGGCCAACTCTGGAAACACCATATATTTT	TRBV6-4	TRBJ1-3	.	.
CASRTGLAVQETQYF	TGCGCCAGCAGAACCGGACTAGCGGTCCAAGAGACCCAGTACTTC	TRBV10-1	TRBJ2-5	TRBD2	.
CASSEVGRGPYGDEQFF	TGTGCCAGCAGTGAAGTGGGCAGAGGCCCATACGGGGATGAGCAGTTCTTC	TRBV6-1	TRBJ2-1	.	.
CASRRGIGADTQYF	TGTGCCAGTAGGAGGGGGATTGGAGCAGATACGCAGTATTTT	TRBV19	TRBJ2-3	.	.
CASRRTSGRVSTDTQYF	TGTGCCAGCAGAAGGACTAGCGGGAGGGTGAGCACAGATACGCAGTATTTT	TRBV25-1	TRBJ2-3	TRBD2	.
CASSQDGTSGYNEQFF	TGCGCCAGCAGCCAAGATGGGACTAGCGGTTACAATGAGCAGTTCTTC	TRBV4-1	TRBJ2-1	TRBD2	.
CASSPKRGFDTQYF	TGTGCCAGCAGCCCCAAACGGGGTTTTGATACGCAGTATTTT	TRBV6-5	TRBJ2-3	.	few
CASSEGYNEQFF	TGTGCCAGCAGCGAGGGCTACAATGAGCAGTTCTTC	TRBV7-6	TRBJ2-1	.	.
CAWSVPASGMGGEQFF	TGTGCCTGGAGTGTACCGGCGAGCGGGATGGGAGGAGAGCAGTTCTTC	TRBV30	TRBJ2-1	TRBD2	.
CASSTAQEHYGYTF	TGTGCCAGCAGTACAGCACAGGAACACTATGGCTACACCTTC	TRBV28	TRBJ1-2	.	.